A single sample is the source of the 9 T cell receptor beta chains below, sequenced in a study of CD8+ T cells in alopecia areata. The authors extracted RNA and reverse transcribed it into cDNA as the sequencing template. Profiling relied on immunoSEQ multiplex PCR, and the TCRdb table lists in-frame clones only, not all of them. The sample shows some 240,000 clones, less than 75% of them seen only once. As for treatment: oral pan-JAK inhibitor, 5-10 mg twice daily. Sequencing used CD4+ T cells sorted from blood, obtained at week 4, from a patient treated with tofacitinib. Receptors were obtained from a human donor with alopecia areata.

This clone was found many times. The genes are TRBV20-1 and TRBJ1-2; no clear D gene. Germline lookup yields CDR1 DFQATT and CDR2 SNEGSKA (reference sequence). This CDR3 has 11 amino acids. The CDR3 region has the DNA TGCAGCGGGAAAGGCGGCCGTGGCTACACCTTC. Protein product: CSGKGGRGYTF.

This clone is a singleton in its sample. V is TRBV2 and J is TRBJ2-2, with D maybe TRBD1 (6 bases). This CDR3 contains 12 residues. CDR1 SNHLY and CDR2 FYNNEI come from the germline V gene. With 7 bases removed from V and 6 bases from J, the gap between germline ends came to 9 bases. In DNA form, the CDR3 reads TGTGCCAGCAAACAGGGCGCCGGGGAGCTGTTTTTT. Translating it yields CASKQGAGELFF.

The chain recombines TRBV4-1 with TRBJ2-4; D is unresolved. Trimming took 0 bases from V and 9 from J, leaving 6 bases between them. The CDR3 has 12 amino acids. In germline, CDR1 is MGHRA, CDR2 YSYEKL. The DNA for the CDR3 is TGCGCCAGCAGCCAAGAGTCGGGCATTCAGTACTTC. This encodes CASSQESGIQYF.

This chain connects TRBV9 to TRBJ1-1; a possible D gene is TRBD1 (5 bases). The CDR3 loop spans 15 amino acids. V lost 4 bases and J 1 base, leaving 14 bases between the germline ends. The V gene's germline CDR1 is SGDLS and CDR2 YYNGEE. DNA for the CDR3: TGTGCCAGCAGCCCCAGCTCCGACAGGAACACTGAAGCTTTCTTT. Residues: CASSPSSDRNTEAFF.

This clone occurred a few times. This chain links TRBV6-1 with TRBJ1-2; TRBD1 agrees at 7 bases. Losses at the gene ends were 9 bases for V and 4 bases for J; bases not matched to a gene: 8. Germline CDR1 is MNHNS and CDR2 is SASEGT. This CDR3 is 13 amino acids long. The CDR3 here is CASWTGIFYGYTF. The CDR3 bases are TGTGCCAGTTGGACAGGAATTTTCTATGGCTACACCTTC.

J is TRBJ1-1 and V is TRBV30; D perhaps matches TRBD1 (6 bases). The germline V gene encodes CDR1 GTSNPN and CDR2 SVGIG (reference sequence). The germline V and J ends were trimmed by 8 bases and 2 bases, with 12 bases remaining between them. The CDR3 has 12 residues. CDR3 sequence reads: CAGLDRNTEAFF. CDR3 DNA: TGTGCCGGCCTGGACAGAAACACTGAAGCTTTCTTT.

V gene TRBV5-4 combines with J gene TRBJ1-1; TRBD1 agrees at 10 bases. V trimming: 0 bases; J trimming: 5 bases; junction bases outside the gene matches: 4. The CDR3 totals 15 residues. Germline values: CDR1 SGHNT, CDR2 YYREEE (reference sequence). The CDR3 loop reads CASSLVGQGGTEAFF. The CDR3 DNA reads TGTGCCAGCAGCTTGGTAGGACAGGGGGGGACTGAAGCTTTCTTT.

The CDR3 DNA reads as TGCAGCGTTGCTAAGGGGCTAAACACTGAAGCTTTCTTT. Translating it yields CSVAKGLNTEAFF. J is TRBJ1-1 and V is TRBV29-1, with TRBD1 as a possible D gene (5 bases). Germline V CDR1 and CDR2: SQVTM, ANQGSEA. The CDR3 consists of 13 residues. Trimming cost V 4 bases and J 2 bases, with 11 bases left between them.

The CDR3 coding sequence is TGTGCCAGCTCACTCTTGTCCTTACAGGGGACAAATTCACCCCTCCACTTT. Amino acids: CASSLLSLQGTNSPLHF. V is TRBV18 and J is TRBJ1-6; 7 positions match TRBD1. Germline assignment: CDR1 KGHSH and CDR2 LQKENI. There are 17 residues in the CDR3. Trimming cost V 4 bases and J 7 bases; bases outside gene matches: 13.